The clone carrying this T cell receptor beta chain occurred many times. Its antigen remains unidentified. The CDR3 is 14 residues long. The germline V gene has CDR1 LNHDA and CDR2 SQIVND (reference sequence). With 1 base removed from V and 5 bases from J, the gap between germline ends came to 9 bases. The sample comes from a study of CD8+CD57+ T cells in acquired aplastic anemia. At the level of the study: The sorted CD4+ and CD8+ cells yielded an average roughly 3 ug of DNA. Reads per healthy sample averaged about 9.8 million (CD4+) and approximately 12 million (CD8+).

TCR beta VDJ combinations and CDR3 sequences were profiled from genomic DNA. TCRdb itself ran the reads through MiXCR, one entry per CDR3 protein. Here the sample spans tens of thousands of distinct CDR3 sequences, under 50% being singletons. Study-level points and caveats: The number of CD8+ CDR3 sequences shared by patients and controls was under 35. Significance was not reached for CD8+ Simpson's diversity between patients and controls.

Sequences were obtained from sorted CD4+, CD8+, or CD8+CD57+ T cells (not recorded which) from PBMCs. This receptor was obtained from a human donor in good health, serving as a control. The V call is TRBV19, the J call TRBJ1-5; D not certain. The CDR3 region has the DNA TGTGCCAGTAGTATAGTGCATACCGATCAGCCCCAGCATTTT. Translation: CASSIVHTDQPQHF.